Listed below are T cell receptor beta chains from one sample, sequenced in a study of a mutant IDH1 vaccine in newly diagnosed glioma. Produced via immunoSEQ multiplex PCR; TCRdb's table is partial and in-frame only. The table includes tens of thousands of clones, roughly four fifths detected once. These receptors' targets are unknown. The sample here was PBMCs, taken from a glioma patient whose treatment included an IDH1 peptide vaccine. The origin of the receptors is a woman in her forties or fifties with glioma. CDR3s include the opening cysteine and the closing phenylalanine or tryptophan. Each record gives: clone size, V gene, D gene, J gene, CDR3 protein, CDR3 DNA. D genes are given only for firm matches. Clone size is not always given. Where it is, it says once, few, many or a class for expanded clones.

>NA|TRBV28|NA|TRBJ2-7
CAIQGKSYEQYF
TGTGCCATCCAGGGGAAGTCCTACGAGCAGTACTTC
>NA|TRBV5-1|TRBD1|TRBJ2-1
CASSLEGTAYNEQFF
TGCGCCAGCAGCTTGGAGGGGACAGCTTACAATGAGCAGTTCTTC
>NA|TRBV5-1|NA|TRBJ1-1
CASSLDGSGGMRENTEAFF
TGCGCCAGCAGCTTGGATGGGTCGGGGGGAATGCGGGAGAACACTGAAGCTTTCTTT
>NA|TRBV7-2|TRBD2|TRBJ2-3
CASAYGEGWADTQYF
TGTGCCAGCGCCTACGGGGAGGGGTGGGCAGATACGCAGTATTTT
>NA|TRBV5-1|NA|TRBJ2-2
CASSLVSGRGTGELFF
TGCGCCAGCAGCTTGGTGTCCGGAAGAGGTACCGGGGAGCTGTTTTTT
>NA|TRBV7-3|TRBD1|TRBJ2-7
CASSWGTGPPYEQYF
TGTGCCAGCAGCTGGGGGACAGGGCCACCCTACGAGCAGTACTTC
>NA|TRBV19|TRBD1|TRBJ1-4
CASSIDRGEKLFF
TGTGCCAGTAGTATCGACAGGGGTGAAAAACTGTTTTTT
>NA|TRBV18|NA|TRBJ2-1
CASSTPRSEQFF
TGTGCCAGCTCAACACCCCGGAGTGAGCAGTTCTTC
>NA|TRBV6-5|TRBD2|TRBJ2-7
CASSYGEGYEQYF
TGTGCCAGCAGTTACGGGGAGGGCTACGAGCAGTACTTC
>NA|TRBV27|NA|TRBJ1-3
CASSLSNSGNTIYF
TGTGCCAGCAGTTTGAGTAACTCTGGAAACACCATATATTTT
>NA|TRBV4-1|NA|TRBJ1-5
CASSQDEGLEPQHF
TGCGCCAGCAGCCAAGACGAAGGTTTGGAGCCCCAGCATTTT
>few|TRBV5-1|TRBD1|TRBJ1-2
CASNPTGGGYTF
TGCGCCAGCAACCCAACAGGGGGAGGCTACACCTTC
>NA|TRBV5-5|NA|TRBJ1-6
CASSLAGGLYSPLHF
TGTGCCAGCAGCTTAGCTGGGGGATTATATTCACCCCTCCACTTT
>NA|TRBV28|NA|TRBJ1-5
CASSFPPGGVNSNQPQHF
TGTGCCAGCAGTTTTCCGCCAGGTGGTGTAAATAGCAATCAGCCCCAGCATTTT
>NA|TRBV6-1|NA|TRBJ2-7
CASSGSRTYEQYF
TGTGCCAGCAGTGGTAGTCGAACCTACGAGCAGTACTTC
>NA|TRBV5-6|NA|TRBJ1-4
CASSLVAGEGEKLFF
TGTGCCAGCAGCTTGGTGGCAGGGGAGGGTGAAAAACTGTTTTTT
>NA|TRBV4-1|NA|TRBJ2-3
CASSQEGGAPTQYF
TGCGCCAGCAGCCAAGAAGGGGGGGCCCCTACGCAGTATTTT
>NA|TRBV5-1|NA|TRBJ2-3
CASSSDLAGSGDTQYF
TGCGCCAGCAGTTCGGATTTGGCGGGGTCTGGAGATACGCAGTATTTT
>NA|TRBV27|NA|TRBJ2-7
CASSHGPSYEQYF
TGTGCCAGCAGTCACGGGCCATCCTACGAGCAGTACTTC
>NA|TRBV27|NA|TRBJ1-6
CASSLSDNSPLHF
TGTGCCAGCAGTTTGTCCGATAATTCACCCCTCCACTTT
>NA|TRBV11-2|NA|TRBJ2-3
CASRGLVDTQYF
TGTGCCAGCAGGGGGCTGGTAGATACGCAGTATTTT
>once|TRBV19|NA|TRBJ1-3
CATVTPSGNTIYF
TGTGCCACCGTGACACCCTCTGGAAACACCATATATTTT
>NA|TRBV7-2|TRBD2|TRBJ2-1
CASSYQLAGVLGSFF
TGTGCCAGCAGCTACCAACTAGCGGGGGTGCTGGGATCGTTCTTC
>NA|TRBV7-2|NA|TRBJ1-5
CASSLEISLSNQPQHF
TGTGCCAGCAGCTTAGAAATTTCTCTTAGCAATCAGCCCCAGCATTTT
>few|TRBV30|NA|TRBJ1-5
CAWNRGVGNQPQHF
TGTGCCTGGAATAGGGGAGTCGGCAATCAGCCCCAGCATTTT
>NA|TRBV9|NA|TRBJ2-3
CASSVGNRLDADTQYF
TGTGCCAGCAGCGTAGGGAACAGACTAGACGCAGATACGCAGTATTTT
>NA|TRBV29-1|TRBD1|TRBJ1-1
CSVGTGLGLAFF
TGCAGCGTTGGGACAGGCCTCGGGTTGGCTTTCTTT
>NA|TRBV5-1|NA|TRBJ1-1
CASSRGGKASEAFF
TGCGCCAGCAGCAGGGGGGGTAAGGCCTCTGAAGCTTTCTTT
>few|TRBV13|NA|TRBJ1-1
CASSLGGPNTEAFF
TGTGCCAGCAGCTTAGGTGGTCCGAACACTGAAGCTTTCTTT
>NA|TRBV5-6|NA|TRBJ1-2
CASSYGWGNGYTF
TGTGCCAGCAGCTATGGATGGGGGAATGGCTACACCTTC
>few|TRBV6-5|NA|TRBJ2-7
CASSYSGAAGEQYF
TGTGCCAGCAGTTACTCGGGGGCGGCTGGAGAGCAGTACTTC
>NA|TRBV7-2|TRBD1|TRBJ1-2
CASSTRGGQGTYGYTF
TGTGCCAGCAGCACGCGGGGGGGACAGGGTACCTATGGCTACACCTTC
>NA|TRBV9|TRBD1|TRBJ1-3
CASSTGGEGNTIYF
TGTGCCAGCTCTACAGGGGGCGAAGGAAACACCATATATTTT
>once|TRBV7-9|TRBD2|TRBJ2-7
CASSSGTTLVDEQYF
TGTGCCAGCAGCTCCGGGACTACCCTCGTAGACGAGCAGTACTTC
>NA|TRBV5-6|NA|TRBJ2-7
CASSNPGLPPHEQYF
TGTGCCAGCAGCAACCCGGGACTTCCACCCCACGAGCAGTACTTC
>NA|TRBV4-2|NA|TRBJ2-7
CASSQGRDVSYEQYF
TGTGCCAGCAGCCAAGGTCGGGATGTCTCCTACGAGCAGTACTTC
>NA|TRBV6-5|TRBD1|TRBJ2-7
CASRPGQGSPEQYF
TGTGCCAGCAGGCCGGGACAGGGGTCGCCCGAGCAGTACTTC
>once|TRBV18|NA|TRBJ2-5
CASSPSLQGKETQYF
TGTGCCAGCTCACCTAGCCTACAGGGTAAAGAGACCCAGTACTTC
>NA|TRBV5-6|NA|TRBJ1-1
CASSLEENTEAFF
TGTGCCAGCAGCTTGGAGGAAAACACTGAAGCTTTCTTT
>NA|TRBV27|NA|TRBJ1-3
CASSLAGGPGNTIYF
TGTGCCAGCAGTTTAGCCGGGGGACCTGGAAACACCATATATTTT
>few|TRBV29-1|TRBD1|TRBJ1-4
CSVAGGNEKLFF
TGCAGCGTTGCAGGGGGCAATGAAAAACTGTTTTTT
>NA|TRBV5-1|NA|TRBJ2-2
CASSFGQGVGELFF
TGCGCCAGCAGCTTCGGGCAGGGCGTGGGGGAGCTGTTTTTT
>NA|TRBV30|TRBD1|TRBJ1-4
CAWSPDRVDEKLFF
TGTGCCTGGAGCCCCGACAGGGTTGATGAAAAACTGTTTTTT
>NA|TRBV5-4|TRBD1|TRBJ1-1
CASSSGPGQGTPEAFF
TGTGCCAGCAGCTCCGGGCCGGGACAGGGGACTCCTGAAGCTTTCTTT
>NA|TRBV19|TRBD1|TRBJ2-2
CASRPGQRTTGELFF
TGTGCCAGTAGACCGGGACAGAGAACTACCGGGGAGCTGTTTTTT
>NA|TRBV19|NA|TRBJ1-4
CASSRAGATNEKLFF
TGTGCCAGTAGCCGAGCGGGGGCAACTAATGAAAAACTGTTTTTT
>NA|TRBV5-4|NA|TRBJ1-3
CASSFYHGGNTIYF
TGTGCCAGCAGCTTCTACCACGGTGGAAACACCATATATTTT
>NA|TRBV7-6|NA|TRBJ2-7
CASSLADDSYYEQYF
TGTGCCAGCAGCTTAGCGGATGACAGCTACTACGAGCAGTACTTC
>NA|TRBV18|TRBD1|TRBJ1-2
CASSPPNRGFYGYTF
TGTGCCAGCTCACCACCGAACAGGGGATTCTATGGCTACACCTTC
>NA|TRBV19|NA|TRBJ1-1
CASSHGGEAFF
TGTGCCAGTAGCCATGGGGGTGAAGCTTTCTTT
>NA|TRBV30|NA|TRBJ2-5
CAWRGRETQYF
TGTGCCTGGAGGGGGAGAGAGACCCAGTACTTC
>NA|TRBV6-1|TRBD1|TRBJ1-3
CASRVQGPGNTIYF
TGTGCCAGCAGGGTACAGGGGCCCGGAAACACCATATATTTT
>NA|TRBV7-2|NA|TRBJ2-7
CASSPRVSSSYEQYF
TGTGCCAGCAGCCCAAGGGTCTCGAGCTCCTACGAGCAGTACTTC
>few|TRBV9|TRBD1|TRBJ1-5
CASSVGTDGAQHF
TGTGCCAGCAGCGTTGGGACAGATGGGGCCCAGCATTTT
>NA|TRBV7-3|NA|TRBJ1-1
CASSKTGQPAFF
TGTGCCAGCAGCAAAACGGGGCAACCGGCTTTCTTT